These 2 T cell receptor beta chains were all obtained from the same sample, sequenced in a study of graft-versus-host responses after intestinal transplantation. The antigens these receptors bind are not known. TCRdb keeps only in-frame clones here, not all; method: immunoSEQ multiplex PCR. The sample contains about 47,000 clones, about 95% of which appear only once. The starting material was unstimulated CD8+ T cells sorted from spleen or lymph node cells, obtained before transplant. These receptors came from a human donor who was the organ donor for an intestinal transplant.

The chain couples TRBV5-1 to TRBJ1-1; possible D gene TRBD1, 5 bases. Trimming removed 2 bases from V and 0 bases from J, with 11 bases in between. Germline CDR1 reads SGHRS; CDR2 reads YFSETQ. The CDR3 covers 15 residues. The CDR3 loop is CASSFREGMNTEAFF. The CDR3 bases are TGCGCCAGCAGCTTCAGAGAGGGGATGAACACTGAAGCTTTCTTT.

The rearrangement uses TRBV27 and TRBJ2-7; D gene uncertain. V was cut by 1 base and J by 2 bases, with 9 bases left in between. This CDR3 region has 14 residues. Germline CDR1 MNHEY, CDR2 SMNVEV (reference sequence). The CDR3 loop reads CASSLLDGAYEQYF. As DNA, the CDR3 is TGTGCCAGCAGTTTATTGGACGGAGCCTACGAGCAGTACTTC.